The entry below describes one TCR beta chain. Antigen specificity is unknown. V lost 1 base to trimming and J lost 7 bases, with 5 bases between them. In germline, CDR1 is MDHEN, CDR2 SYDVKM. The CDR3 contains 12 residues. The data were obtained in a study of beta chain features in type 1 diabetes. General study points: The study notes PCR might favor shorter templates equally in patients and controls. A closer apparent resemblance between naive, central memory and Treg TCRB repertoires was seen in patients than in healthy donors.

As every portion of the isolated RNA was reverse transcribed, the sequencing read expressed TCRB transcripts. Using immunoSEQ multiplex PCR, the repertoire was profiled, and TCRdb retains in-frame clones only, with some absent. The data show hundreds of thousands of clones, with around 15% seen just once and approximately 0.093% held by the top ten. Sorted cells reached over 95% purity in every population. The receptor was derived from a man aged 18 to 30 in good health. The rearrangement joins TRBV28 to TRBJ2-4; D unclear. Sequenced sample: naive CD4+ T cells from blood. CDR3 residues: CASSLSRNIQYF. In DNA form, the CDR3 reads TGTGCCAGCAGTTTATCGAGGAACATTCAGTACTTC.